A single sample gave rise to the 28 T cell receptor beta chains below, sequenced in a study of CD8 T cells in Susac syndrome. About 0.5 to 1 ug RNA was reverse transcribed with random hexamers. TCRdb reprocessed the immunoSEQ multiplex PCR reads with MiXCR, giving one entry per CDR3 protein. The sample shows under 550,000 distinct CDR3 sequences, about 85% of them seen only once. Sequences were obtained from CD8+ T cells from PBMCs. Every receptor here comes from a human donor with multiple sclerosis.

This clonotype was counted once. V gene TRBV4-1 combines with J gene TRBJ1-6; D gene unclear. The V end was cut by 2 bases, the J end by 4 bases, with 6 bases between. CDR1 and CDR2 from the germline V gene are MGHRA and YSYEKL. The CDR3 sequence is 14 residues long. This CDR3 reads CASSQSVYNSPLHF. DNA of the CDR3: TGCGCCAGCAGCCAATCGGTATATAATTCACCCCTCCACTTT.

CDR3 in amino acids: CASSYSKTQPQHF. The DNA of the CDR3 is TGTGCCAGCAGTTACTCGAAGACACAGCCCCAGCATTTT. The V and J genes are TRBV6-5 and TRBJ1-5; no reliable D call. The CDR3 runs to 13 residues. CDR1 and CDR2 from the germline V gene are MNHEY and SVGAGI. V lost 0 bases to trimming and J lost 7 bases, with 7 bases between them.

The gene calls are TRBV5-4 and TRBJ1-2, with TRBD1 matching 8 bases. Unmatched junction bases numbered 11, after V lost 4 bases and J lost 6 bases. CDR1 is SGHNT and CDR2 is YYREEE in the germline V gene (reference sequence). The CDR3 length is 15 residues. CDR3 sequence: CASSNIGTGGDGYTF. The DNA for the CDR3 is TGTGCCAGCAGCAACATCGGAACAGGGGGAGATGGCTACACCTTC.

The gene calls are TRBV10-3 and TRBJ2-7; the D gene is possibly TRBD2 (5 bases). Looked up from germline, CDR1 is ENHRY and CDR2 is SYGVKD. The CDR3 covers 14 residues. Trimming took off 10 bases at V and 3 bases at J, with 19 bases between the two ends. CDR3 DNA sequence: TGTGCCACCGCCCTTGAGGGCTCACACTACGAGCAGTACTTC. It yields the protein CATALEGSHYEQYF.

This clonotype has only a few counts. The junction departs from the called germline gene at one end, perhaps through a read error. This chain connects TRBV5-1 to TRBJ2-1, with 7 bases aligning to TRBD2. Germline CDR1 reads SGHRS; CDR2 reads YFSETQ. CDR3 size: 14 residues. The CDR3, as DNA: TGTGCCAGTAGTCCTAGCGGAGCTTACAATGAGCAGTTCTTC. Amino acids: CASSPSGAYNEQFF. The whole variable domain, remainder taken from reference TRBV5-1 and TRBJ2-1, is KAGVTQTPRYLIKTRGQQVTLSCSPISGHRSVSWYQQTPGQGLQFLFEYFSETQRNKGNFPGRFSGRQFSNSRSEMNVSTLELGDSALYLCASSPSGAYNEQFFGPGTRLTVL.

The chain is built from TRBV7-9 and TRBJ2-1; D is perhaps TRBD1 (6 bases). The germline V gene encodes CDR1 SEHNR and CDR2 FQNEAQ (reference sequence). There are 14 residues in the CDR3. With 2 bases removed from V and 6 bases from J, the gap between germline ends came to 11 bases. CDR3 region: CASSLSTGLNEQFF. The CDR3 bases are TGTGCCAGCAGCTTATCTACAGGGCTCAATGAGCAGTTCTTC.

The chain joins TRBV3-1 to TRBJ2-1; 9 bases match TRBD2. Unmatched junction bases numbered 7, after V lost 3 bases and J lost 7 bases. CDR1 LGHDT and CDR2 YNNKEL come from the germline V gene (reference sequence). The CDR3 consists of 15 residues. The CDR3 DNA follows: TGTGCCAGCAGCCAGCTAGCGGGAATAATAAATGAGCAGTTCTTC. Protein: CASSQLAGIINEQFF.

This chain links TRBV4-1 with TRBJ2-3, with TRBD2 matching 12 bases. CDR3 length: 19 amino acids. The V gene end was trimmed by 3 bases and the J gene end by 0 bases; junction bases not matched to a gene: 10. Germline assignment: CDR1 MGHRA and CDR2 YSYEKL. The CDR3 bases are TGCGCCAGCAGCCAGGGGGGGACTAGCGGGTTTTCTAGCACAGATACGCAGTATTTT. Amino acid sequence: CASSQGGTSGFSSTDTQYF.

The table lists this clonotype with a count of one. The genes are TRBV5-1 and TRBJ2-2; D is perhaps TRBD1 (6 bases). The germline V gene has CDR1 SGHRS and CDR2 YFSETQ. Trimming shortened V by 1 base and J by 5 bases, and 15 bases separated the two germline ends. CDR3 size: 16 residues. The CDR3 reads CASSLWGPRETGELFF. CDR3 sequence (DNA): TGCGCCAGCAGCTTGTGGGGGCCCCGGGAAACCGGGGAGCTGTTTTTT.

The chain links TRBV6-5 to TRBJ1-1; D gene uncertain. Germline V lookup: CDR1 MNHEY, CDR2 SVGAGI. This CDR3 contains 19 residues. V gave up 0 bases and J gave up 0 bases, with 20 bases separating them. The CDR3 spells CASSYSMSLLADMNTEAFF. CDR3 DNA sequence: TGTGCCAGCAGTTACTCGATGTCCCTGCTGGCAGATATGAACACTGAAGCTTTCTTT.

The chain recombines TRBV19 with TRBJ1-1; D remains unclear. The CDR3 length is 14 residues. Trimming left V 3 bases short and J 1 base short, with 9 bases between. Germline assignment: CDR1 LNHDA and CDR2 SQIVND (reference sequence). CDR3 in amino acids: CASSISDGNTEAFF. CDR3 DNA sequence: TGTGCCAGTAGTATTTCGGACGGGAACACTGAAGCTTTCTTT.

This clonotype was seen once. The genes are TRBV7-9 and TRBJ2-1, with D unclear. The CDR3 sequence is 13 residues long. V was clipped by 2 bases and J by 6 bases, with 8 bases between them. CDR1 is SEHNR and CDR2 is FQNEAQ in the germline V gene (reference sequence). The CDR3 DNA reads TGTGCCAGCAGCTTACCTCAGCCCAATGAGCAGTTCTTC. It codes for CASSLPQPNEQFF.

The rearrangement links TRBV10-2 to TRBJ2-7; tentatively, D is TRBD2 (5 bases). Germline CDR1 and CDR2: WSHSY and SAAADI. The V end lost 2 bases, the J end lost 4 bases, and 18 bases lay between the germline ends. There are 16 residues in the CDR3. CDR3 bases: TGCGCCAGCAGTGAGATACGGGGATCAGAGGTTTACGAGCAGTACTTC. This translates into CASSEIRGSEVYEQYF.

The V and J genes are TRBV5-1 and TRBJ2-7; TRBD1 agrees at 7 bases. CDR1 SGHRS and CDR2 YFSETQ come from the germline V gene. The CDR3 is made up of 13 amino acids. V shed 4 bases and J 5 bases; nucleotides not matched to a gene: 6. CDR3 residues: CASSHEGAHEQYF. CDR3 nucleotide sequence: TGCGCCAGCAGCCACGAGGGGGCACACGAGCAGTACTTC.

V and J are TRBV7-9 and TRBJ2-1; 7 bases line up with TRBD2. The CDR3 consists of 15 residues. Per germline, CDR1 SEHNR and CDR2 FQNEAQ (reference sequence). V shed 3 bases and J 6 bases; nucleotides not matched to a gene: 8. CDR3 bases: TGTGCCAGCAGCTTGGGCGGGAGAAGAGTCAATGAGCAGTTCTTC. Amino acids: CASSLGGRRVNEQFF.

This chain links TRBV5-5 with TRBJ2-3; no reliable D call. The V gene lost 0 bases and the J gene lost 2 bases, with 13 bases spanning the gap. CDR1 SGHKS and CDR2 YYEKEE come from the germline V gene (reference sequence). The CDR3 consists of 16 residues. The CDR3 DNA sequence: TGTGCCAGCAGCTTGGGACCCAGGCCCGCCACAGATACGCAGTATTTT. Protein: CASSLGPRPATDTQYF.

J is TRBJ1-4 and V is TRBV20-1; D gene uncertain. The CDR3 has 10 residues. V was cut by 3 bases and J by 8 bases, with 4 bases left in between. Germline V gene data show CDR1 as DFQATT and CDR2 as SNEGSKA (reference sequence). The CDR3 region is CSASGEKLFF. For the CDR3, the DNA is TGCAGTGCTAGTGGGGAAAAACTGTTTTTT.

The chain is built from TRBV27 and TRBJ1-2; 10 nucleotides match TRBD1. Germline values: CDR1 MNHEY, CDR2 SMNVEV (reference sequence). J was trimmed by 2 bases and V by 0 bases; bases with no gene match: 0. This CDR3 has 15 residues. CDR3: CASSLSGQGNYGYTF. DNA of the CDR3: TGTGCCAGCAGTTTATCGGGACAGGGGAACTATGGCTACACCTTC.

The rearrangement uses TRBV15 and TRBJ2-3; possibly TRBD1 for D (6 bases). Trimming pared 1 base from V and 5 bases from J, leaving 13 bases between. Germline V CDR1 and CDR2: LNHNV, YYDKDF (reference sequence). The CDR3 length is 15 residues. CDR3 protein: CATSRGGAGVDTQYF. DNA for the CDR3: TGTGCCACCAGCAGAGGTGGCGCAGGGGTAGATACGCAGTATTTT.

The V call is TRBV20-1, the J call TRBJ2-4; D tentatively reads TRBD1 or TRBD2 (5 bases each). The ends were cut back, 5 bases at V and 6 bases at J, with 17 bases in the middle. The CDR3 runs 14 residues. Germline values: CDR1 DFQATT, CDR2 SNEGSKA (reference sequence). CDR3 region: CSAFDLLGGNIQYF. CDR3 DNA sequence: TGCAGTGCTTTTGACTTACTTGGGGGAAACATTCAGTACTTC.

As DNA, the CDR3 is TGCAGCGTTGAGGAGCTACAGGGGATTTCCTACGAGCAGTACTTC. Amino acids: CSVEELQGISYEQYF. The gene calls are TRBV29-1 and TRBJ2-7; TRBD1 aligns across 7 bases. With V trimmed by 3 bases and J by 1 base, 9 bases remained unmatched. This CDR3 spans 15 amino acids. Germline values: CDR1 SQVTM, CDR2 ANQGSEA.

This rearrangement joins TRBV4-2 to TRBJ2-7; 12 bases agree with TRBD2. Per the germline V gene, CDR1 is LGHNA and CDR2 is YNFKEQ. V was pared by 1 base and J by 1 base, with 2 bases of the junction left unmatched. The CDR3 has 16 amino acids. The CDR3 reads CASSQGLAGESYEQYF. The CDR3 DNA follows: TGTGCCAGCAGCCAAGGACTAGCGGGAGAATCCTACGAGCAGTACTTC.

J is TRBJ1-1 and V is TRBV7-8; D is unclear. This CDR3 region has 12 residues. The V and J ends lost 5 bases and 4 bases respectively, with 8 bases between them. Looked up from germline, CDR1 is SGHVS and CDR2 is FQNEAQ. As DNA, the CDR3 is TGTGCCAGCAGCCCCATTCCCACTGAAGCTTTCTTT. This gives the protein CASSPIPTEAFF.

The V and J genes are TRBV24-1 and TRBJ2-2, with 10 bases identical to TRBD1. Germline CDR1 reads KGHDR; CDR2 reads SFDVKD. The CDR3 covers 14 residues. Losses at the gene ends were 9 bases for V and 5 bases for J; bases not matched to a gene: 5. The CDR3: CATGGTGDTGELFF. In DNA, the CDR3 is TGTGCCACCGGGGGGACAGGGGATACCGGGGAGCTGTTTTTT.

The chain carries TRBV12-2 and TRBJ2-3; the D call in the table, TRBD1, was not verified against the DNA. TRBV12-2 is termed a pseudogene. The CDR3 extends over 13 amino acids. Written as DNA, the CDR3 is TGTGCCATGGGGGGAGCCTACACAGATACGCAGTATTTT. Its translation is CAMGGAYTDTQYF.

The rearrangement links TRBV15 to TRBJ2-2; D remains ambiguous. The germline V gene has CDR1 LNHNV and CDR2 YYDKDF (reference sequence). Trimming shortened V by 0 bases and J by 6 bases, and 8 bases separated the two germline ends. This CDR3 region has 14 residues. CDR3 residues: CATSRDGVSGELFF. In DNA, the CDR3 is TGTGCCACCAGCAGAGATGGGGTATCCGGGGAGCTGTTTTTT.

The gene calls are TRBV7-9 and TRBJ1-1; 8 nucleotides agree with TRBD1. The V gene's germline CDR1 is SEHNR and CDR2 FQNEAQ (reference sequence). The CDR3 totals 15 residues. After removal of 4 bases from V and 1 base from J, the junction contained 5 bases not matched to a gene. In DNA, the CDR3 is TGTGCCAGCAGCTCAGAGACAGGGGCGAACACTGAAGCTTTCTTT. Its translation: CASSSETGANTEAFF.

The chain employs TRBV30 and TRBJ1-5, with 11 bases fitting TRBD1. The junction had 4 bases not matched to a gene; V was cut back by 2 bases and J by 4 bases. Germline V CDR1 and CDR2: GTSNPN, SVGIG (reference sequence). The CDR3 consists of 15 residues. This CDR3 reads CAWSSGTGGNQPQHF. The CDR3 DNA reads TGTGCCTGGAGTTCCGGGACAGGGGGAAATCAGCCCCAGCATTTT.